The 22 T cell receptor beta chains given below trace back to one sample, sequenced in a study of post-analysis software for immune sequencing data. Study-level points and caveats: TRBV5-6, TRBV5-1 and TRBV20-1 were among five TRBV segments more frequent in patients than controls.

cDNA libraries for TCR beta contained unique molecular identifiers. Via MiXCR, TCRdb re-called the PCR reads, giving one row per CDR3 protein. This table holds about 190,000 distinct CDR3 sequences, around 29% found once. No cognate antigen is known for these TCRs. Sample: blood. These receptor sequences come from a girl aged 2 to 17 with multiple sclerosis.

The genes are TRBV3-1 and TRBJ1-2, with 10 bases lining up with TRBD1. The CDR3 has 15 residues. V lost 4 bases and J lost 7; bases outside the gene matches: 9. CDR1 and CDR2 from the germline V gene are LGHDT and YNNKEL (reference sequence). The DNA of the CDR3 is TGTGCCAGCAGCCCGCAGGGGACAGGGGAGCCTGGCTACACCTTC. Encoded protein: CASSPQGTGEPGYTF.

This chain links TRBV19 with TRBJ1-2, with D tentatively TRBD1 (6 bases). The CDR3 totals 16 residues. Germline loops: CDR1 LNHDA, CDR2 SQIVND (reference sequence). V lost 4 bases and J 6 bases, leaving 21 bases between the germline ends. The CDR3 protein is CASSSGGTITFHGYTF. The CDR3 coding sequence is TGTGCCAGTAGTAGTGGAGGGACAATCACGTTCCATGGCTACACCTTC. Together with reference TRBV19 and TRBJ1-2, the CDR3 gives the full variable domain: DGGITQSPKYLFRKEGQNVTLSCEQNLNHDAMYWYRQDPGQGLRLIYYSQIVNDFQKGDIAEGYSVSREKKESFPLTVTSAQKNPTAFYLCASSSGGTITFHGYTFGSGTRLTVV.

The V call is TRBV29-1, the J call TRBJ1-1; no reliable D call. The CDR3 contains 12 residues. Germline V lookup: CDR1 SQVTM, CDR2 ANQGSEA. Trimming pared 6 bases from V and 0 bases from J, leaving 8 bases between. The CDR3 loop is CSVITVNTEAFF. The CDR3 DNA follows: TGCAGCGTCATAACAGTGAACACTGAAGCTTTCTTT.

In its sample, this clonotype was seen many times. The chain is built from TRBV5-1 and TRBJ2-1, with 8 bases that match TRBD2. Germline lookup yields CDR1 SGHRS and CDR2 YFSETQ. There are 21 residues in the CDR3. The V and J ends lost 3 bases and 0 bases, in that order; junction bases with no gene match: 20. DNA for the CDR3: TGCGCCAGCAGCTGGCGCTATGGTAGCGGGGTACCCTTTGTCTCCTACAATGAGCAGTTCTTC. Its protein is CASSWRYGSGVPFVSYNEQFF.

This clonotype was counted a few times. The V and J genes are TRBV27 and TRBJ2-2; 9 bases agree with TRBD1. Unmatched junction bases numbered 6, after V lost 0 bases and J lost 4 bases. The CDR3 contains 17 residues. CDR1 is MNHEY, CDR2 SMNVEV, per germline (reference sequence). CDR3 DNA: TGTGCCAGCAGTTTATCGCCACAGGGGGCGATCACCGGGGAGCTGTTTTTT. Its translation: CASSLSPQGAITGELFF.

This clonotype occurred a few times. The CDR3 loop is CASSYSSDNEQFF. In DNA, the CDR3 is TGTGCCAGCAGTTACTCATCCGACAATGAGCAGTTCTTC. The rearrangement joins TRBV6-5 to TRBJ2-1; D remains ambiguous. This CDR3 region has 13 residues. Germline V lookup: CDR1 MNHEY, CDR2 SVGAGI. V lost 0 bases and J 5 bases, leaving 5 bases between the germline ends.

This clonotype came up many times. This sequence joins TRBV29-1 and TRBJ2-1; 10 bases fit TRBD2. The CDR3 extends over 15 amino acids. The germline V gene has CDR1 SQVTM and CDR2 ANQGSEA. The V gene end was trimmed by 0 bases and the J gene end by 6 bases; junction bases not matched to a gene: 5. CDR3 DNA: TGCAGCGTTGAAGAATCAAGCGGGAGGGTCAATGAGCAGTTCTTC. Translation: CSVEESSGRVNEQFF.

A few counts support this clonotype. One base away lies a much larger clone, so this may be a sequencing read error. The chain has TRBV6-1 and TRBJ2-7; weak D call: TRBD1 (6 bases). The CDR3 length is 15 residues. CDR1 MNHNS and CDR2 SASEGT come from the germline V gene. CDR3 sequence reads: CASTTLVGTNYGQYF. The CDR3 coding sequence is TGTGCCAGCACCACGCTCGTGGGGACAAACTACGGGCAGTACTTC.

This clonotype has just a few counts. The V gene is TRBV28, the J gene TRBJ1-1; D not resolved. The V gene's germline CDR1 is MDHEN and CDR2 SYDVKM. CDR3 size: 15 residues. V dropped 6 bases and J dropped 6 bases, with 20 bases sitting between them. The CDR3 loop reads CASSSRVPEGAEAFF. As DNA, the CDR3 is TGTGCCAGCAGCTCTAGGGTCCCCGAAGGCGCTGAAGCTTTCTTT.

The chain joins TRBV3-1 to TRBJ2-5, with TRBD2 as a possible D gene (6 bases). The length of the CDR3 is 17 residues. Trimming left V 5 bases short and J 5 bases short, with 24 bases between. The V gene's germline CDR1 is LGHDT and CDR2 YNNKEL (reference sequence). The CDR3 sequence: CASSFGFGAGNGETQYF. Here the CDR3 DNA reads TGTGCCAGCAGCTTCGGGTTTGGCGCGGGGAATGGGGAGACCCAGTACTTC.

Only a few counts were recorded for this clonotype. The rearrangement links TRBV25-1 to TRBJ2-1; D is ambiguous. Trimming shortened V by 1 base and J by 12 bases, and 16 bases separated the two germline ends. The CDR3 has 14 amino acids. Per germline, CDR1 MGHDK and CDR2 SYGVNS. The CDR3 DNA is TGTGCCAGCAGTGAATCCCCCGCGGCTTCGGGGCAGTTCTTC. Protein product: CASSESPAASGQFF.

This clonotype came up many times. The chain links TRBV7-2 to TRBJ2-1, with no clear D. The germline gives CDR1 SGHTA, CDR2 FQGNSA. Trimming shortened V by 5 bases and J by 7 bases, and 18 bases separated the two germline ends. The CDR3 is made up of 15 amino acids. The CDR3 nucleotides are TGTGCCAGCAGCCATCCCCGGCCACCTTGGAATGAGCAGTTCTTC. It is translated as CASSHPRPPWNEQFF.

Of note for this clonotype: A much larger clone lies a single base off, so this may be a read error. The V call is TRBV7-9, the J call TRBJ2-1; TRBD2 is a possible D gene (6 bases). The CDR3 totals 13 residues. V lost 1 base and J lost 12, with 13 bases in between. Germline-derived CDR1 and CDR2 are SEHNR and FQNEAQ (reference sequence). The CDR3, as DNA: TGTGCCAGCAGCTTAGGTCTCGGGGGTGGGCAGTTCTTC. As protein: CASSLGLGGGQFF.

Comment on this clonotype: The junction differs from germline at one of its ends, possibly a read error. The chain uses TRBV12-3 or TRBV12-4 and TRBJ1-1; 7 bases line up with TRBD1. The CDR3 runs to 13 residues. In DNA, the CDR3 is TGTGCCAGCACCCGCTTACAGGGGACTGAGGCTTTCTTT. Its protein product is CASTRLQGTEAFF.

The chain links TRBV5-1 to TRBJ1-2; 9 bases align to TRBD1. Trimming removed 4 bases from V and 6 bases from J; junction bases left unmatched: 7. Germline V CDR1 and CDR2: SGHRS, YFSETQ. The CDR3 totals 14 residues. For the CDR3, the DNA is TGCGCCAGCAGCCTGGGGACAGGGTCGGATGGCTACACCTTC. Its translation is CASSLGTGSDGYTF.

Worth noting for this clonotype: A read error may account for a junction end that differs from germline. The J gene is TRBJ2-3, the V gene TRBV12-3 or TRBV12-4; D unclear. The CDR3 runs 14 residues. The CDR3 DNA reads TGTGCCAGCAGTTTTTACTTGAGACCCGATATGCAGTATTTT. This codes for CASSFYLRPDMQYF.

The chain has TRBV2 and TRBJ2-1, with 7 bases identical to TRBD1. Germline trimming cut 4 bases from V and 7 bases from J; bases unmatched to any gene: 7. This CDR3 contains 14 residues. CDR1 is SNHLY, CDR2 FYNNEI, per germline. The CDR3 sequence is CASSGAQGKNEQFF. CDR3 DNA sequence: TGTGCCAGCAGTGGCGCACAGGGGAAAAATGAGCAGTTCTTC.

Notes on this clonotype: A much larger clone lies a single base off, so this may be a read error. The genes are TRBV4-1 and TRBJ1-2; no definite D call. With 0 bases removed from V and 4 bases from J, the gap between germline ends came to 9 bases. The CDR3 runs 14 residues. Germline V CDR1 and CDR2: MGHRA, YSYEKL. CDR3 DNA: TGCGCCAGCAGCCAAGAGGCCGGTAGCTATGGCTACACCTTC. Translating it yields CASSQEAGSYGYTF.

On this clonotype: The CDR3 carries no conserved terminal phenylalanine or tryptophan, so it likely arises from a read error. This chain joins TRBV2 and TRBJ2-1; possibly TRBD1 for D (6 bases). V gave up 7 bases and J gave up 5 bases, with 9 bases separating them. The CDR3 contains 12 residues. From germline, CDR1 is SNHLY and CDR2 FYNNEI. The CDR3 region is CASNRVDNEQFL. For the CDR3, the DNA is TGTGCCAGCAACAGGGTCGACAATGAGCAGTTCTTG.

There are a few counts of this clonotype. The J gene is TRBJ1-1, the V gene TRBV7-9, with D possibly being TRBD1 (5 bases). The length of the CDR3 is 14 residues. Germline V gives CDR1 SEHNR, CDR2 FQNEAQ (reference sequence). V was shortened by 5 bases and J by 8 bases, with 18 bases between the two germline ends. CDR3 sequence: CASSPSWGELEAFF. For the CDR3, the DNA is TGTGCCAGCAGCCCCTCTTGGGGGGAACTCGAAGCTTTCTTT.

This clonotype occurred a few times. The chain has TRBV28 and TRBJ2-1, with TRBD1 matching over 9 bases. With V trimmed by 3 bases and J by 7 bases, 16 bases remained unmatched. Germline CDR1 reads MDHEN; CDR2 reads SYDVKM. This CDR3 comprises 18 residues. CDR3 sequence: CASSFPTPGQGFTNEQFF. The CDR3 DNA follows: TGTGCCAGCAGTTTCCCTACCCCGGGACAGGGCTTTACAAATGAGCAGTTCTTC.

Details on this clonotype: This sequence may be a read error, since a much larger clone differs from it by one base. The chain employs TRBV29-1 and TRBJ2-3; 10 positions agree with TRBD1. The CDR3 spans 14 residues. The junction had 10 bases not matched to a gene; V was cut back by 7 bases and J by 6 bases. Germline V lookup: CDR1 SQVTM, CDR2 ANQGSEA. The CDR3 DNA is TGCAGCGCGAGGGGGACAGGGGCTGGGGATACGCAGTATTTT. Translating it yields CSARGTGAGDTQYF.